These T cell receptor beta chains were read from a single sample in a study of OX40 agonist ivuxolimab in advanced cancers. Assay used: immunoSEQ multiplex PCR; TCRdb lists only in-frame clones, some missing. The sample holds approximately 20,000 clones, around 80% seen once. Material: CD4+ or CD8+ T cells sorted from blood, obtained in a trial of the OX40 agonist ivuxolimab. Every receptor here comes from an adult with an advanced solid tumor such as melanoma, head and neck, liver or kidney cancer. Each CDR3 is given with its conserved first and last residue. The order of the fields is V gene, clone size, J gene, D gene, CDR3 protein, CDR3 DNA. The D gene is left open where the match is weak. The size field is filled for only some rows; it gives once, few, many or a size class.

>TRBV7-2|-|TRBJ2-1|-
CASSSTGNFYNEQFF
TGTGCCAGCAGCTCGACGGGGAACTTCTACAATGAGCAGTTCTTC
>TRBV28|-|TRBJ2-7|-
CASSSHLPTSYEQYF
TGTGCCAGCAGTTCCCATCTACCGACCAGCTACGAGCAGTACTTC
>TRBV6-5|-|TRBJ2-5|TRBD1
CASSYSGDSDLLYF
TGTGCCAGCAGTTACTCGGGGGACAGTGATCTTCTGTACTTC
>TRBV4-1|-|TRBJ2-7|-
CASSLERHGYEQYF
TGCGCCAGCAGCCTTGAGAGACACGGCTACGAGCAGTACTTC
>TRBV18|-|TRBJ2-3|-
CASSPQAAEQYF
TGTGCCAGCTCACCACAGGCTGCTGAGCAGTATTTT
>TRBV25-1|-|TRBJ2-2|-
CASSEFGRGDTGELFF
TGTGCCAGCAGTGAATTCGGCAGAGGAGACACCGGGGAGCTGTTTTTT
>TRBV21-1|few|TRBJ2-1|-
CASSQSSPKTSYNEQFF
TGTGCCAGCAGCCAGTCTAGTCCCAAGACCTCTTACAATGAGCAGTTCTTC
>TRBV5-5|-|TRBJ2-1|-
CASSLTGTEQFF
TGTGCCAGCAGCTTGACAGGGACTGAGCAGTTCTTC
>TRBV19|-|TRBJ1-2|-
CASTPGQNYGYTF
TGTGCCAGTACCCCGGGACAAAACTATGGCTACACCTTC
>TRBV7-9|-|TRBJ1-1|TRBD1
CASSTQGADTEAFF
TGTGCCAGCAGCACACAGGGGGCGGACACTGAAGCTTTCTTT
>TRBV5-5|-|TRBJ1-2|-
CASSIGQGSYYTF
TGTGCCAGCAGCATCGGGCAGGGATCATACTACACCTTC
>TRBV5-4|-|TRBJ2-7|TRBD2
CASSLDGGMAYEQYF
TGTGCCAGCAGCTTGGACGGGGGGATGGCCTACGAGCAGTACTTC
>TRBV27|-|TRBJ2-1|-
CASSFYSLRGGKSYEQFF
TGTGCCAGCAGTTTTTATTCCCTTAGGGGGGGTAAGTCCTATGAGCAGTTCTTC
>TRBV29-1|-|TRBJ1-1|TRBD1
CSARTGRDTEAFF
TGCAGCGCAAGGACAGGGAGGGACACTGAAGCTTTCTTT
>TRBV2|-|TRBJ2-6|-
CASTGITGANVLTF
TGTGCCAGCACGGGAATCACTGGGGCCAACGTCCTGACTTTC
>TRBV7-8|-|TRBJ2-7|TRBD2
CASSFGLAGVDEQYF
TGTGCCAGCAGCTTTGGGCTAGCGGGAGTAGACGAGCAGTACTTC
>TRBV15|-|TRBJ2-2|-
CATSMGPHTGELFF
TGTGCCACCAGCATGGGGCCCCACACCGGGGAGCTGTTTTTT
>TRBV7-2|-|TRBJ2-5|TRBD2
CASTPVAGETQYF
TGTGCCAGCACCCCCGTAGCGGGAGAGACCCAGTACTTC
>TRBV19|-|TRBJ2-2|-
CASSEQANTGELFF
TGTGCCAGTAGTGAACAGGCCAACACCGGGGAGCTGTTTTTT
>TRBV25-1|-|TRBJ1-1|-
CASSGGVTEAFF
TGTGCCAGCAGTGGCGGGGTCACTGAAGCTTTCTTT
>TRBV2|few|TRBJ1-5|-
CASRRTVLPVSPQHF
TGTGCCAGCAGACGGACAGTCCTTCCCGTCTCGCCCCAGCATTTT
>TRBV6-1|-|TRBJ2-7|-
CASLRRGNSYEQYF
TGTGCCAGTTTACGGAGGGGGAACTCCTACGAGCAGTACTTC
>TRBV19|-|TRBJ2-3|TRBD1
CASSTWTGGVGDTQYF
TGTGCCAGTAGTACGTGGACAGGGGGAGTGGGAGATACGCAGTATTTT
>TRBV29-1|-|TRBJ2-3|-
CSVEVGTQYF
TGCAGCGTTGAAGTAGGTACGCAGTATTTT
>TRBV9|-|TRBJ2-7|-
CASSTSDTQGPHEQYF
TGTGCCAGCAGCACCTCCGACACCCAGGGTCCCCACGAGCAGTACTTC
>TRBV19|-|TRBJ2-3|TRBD2
CASRLAGVKDTQYF
TGTGCCAGCCGACTAGCGGGAGTGAAAGATACGCAGTATTTT
>TRBV28|-|TRBJ2-2|-
CASRTNTGELFF
TGTGCCAGCAGGACGAACACCGGGGAGCTGTTTTTT
>TRBV5-4|-|TRBJ1-2|-
CASSLNSAYGYTF
TGTGCCAGCAGCTTGAACAGCGCCTATGGCTACACCTTC
>TRBV2|-|TRBJ2-4|-
CASSEDAGADIQYF
TGTGCCAGCAGTGAAGATGCCGGGGCGGACATTCAGTACTTC